In its sample, the clone carrying this TCR beta chain was seen a few times. Its cognate antigen is unknown. The CDR3 runs to 17 residues. V was cut by 8 bases and J by 8 bases, with 28 bases left in between. Germline CDR1 reads MNHEY; CDR2 reads SMNVEV (reference sequence). The data derive from a study of T cells in Graves' hyperthyroidism and ophthalmopathy. Researchers took RNA transcripts and amplified the TCR beta CDR3 regions from them. Initially, a first-round RT-PCR of the TCR CDR3 employed the HTBI primer set. MiXCR was run by TCRdb on the multiplex PCR reads, yielding one entry per CDR3 protein. The sample lists hundreds of thousands of distinct CDR3 sequences, around 15% seen once, with about 9.4% in the top ten. General study results and limits: The model forecast ophthalmopathy, anticipating it by a median around 6.5 months before onset. Most thyroid-expanded clonotypes above 0.001 were also found in blood.

The chain combines TRBV27 with TRBJ2-1; a possible D gene is TRBD2 (7 bases). The source is a young woman with Graves' hyperthyroidism. The specimen sequenced was blood. CDR3 DNA sequence: TGTGCCAGCCCACTTAGCTTAGGGGGAGGGGGAAAGGATGAGCAGTTCTTC. Amino acid sequence: CASPLSLGGGGKDEQFF.